One and the same sample provided the 9 T cell receptor beta chains below, sequenced in a study of blood T cell repertoires in COVID-19. The method was immunoSEQ multiplex PCR; TCRdb's version includes in-frame clones alone and lacks a portion of them. The sample holds some 180,000 clones, roughly 80% seen once. Sequencing input: peripheral blood. The receptors shown here come from a woman aged 60-75 years with COVID-19, enrolled during active disease.

The chain is built from TRBV7-2 and TRBJ1-3, with 7 bases lining up with TRBD1. This CDR3 has 15 amino acids. Germline V CDR1 and CDR2: SGHTA, FQGNSA. The J segment lost 0 bases and the V segment lost 4 bases, leaving 3 bases of the junction unmatched. The CDR3 loop reads CASSSWTGSGNTIYF. The DNA of the CDR3 is TGTGCCAGCAGCTCATGGACAGGCTCTGGAAACACCATATATTTT.

The chain uses TRBV30 and TRBJ1-6, with a possible D match to TRBD1 (5 bases). This CDR3 spans 14 amino acids. Trimming removed 3 bases from V and 10 bases from J, with 16 bases in between. Looked up from germline, CDR1 is GTSNPN and CDR2 is SVGIG (reference sequence). The CDR3 DNA follows: TGTGCCTGGAGCGAAGGGATTCAGGGATCACCCCTCCACTTT. It is translated as CAWSEGIQGSPLHF.

This clone was seen a single time. V and J are TRBV7-2 and TRBJ2-5; D is unresolved. The germline CDR1 and CDR2 sequences are SGHTA and FQGNSA. The V end was cut by 7 bases, the J end by 4 bases, with 13 bases between. The CDR3 runs to 13 residues. The CDR3 reads CASKTAAGETQYF. The CDR3 bases are TGTGCCAGCAAAACGGCTGCAGGAGAGACCCAGTACTTC.

This chain joins TRBV30 and TRBJ1-5; 7 bases align to TRBD1. The CDR3 sequence is 15 residues long. The germline gives CDR1 GTSNPN, CDR2 SVGIG (reference sequence). Trimming at V came to 4 bases and at J to 8 bases, leaving 14 bases not matched to a gene. The CDR3: CAWTPGTVNQEPQHF. In DNA, the CDR3 is TGTGCCTGGACACCCGGGACAGTGAATCAGGAGCCCCAGCATTTT.

This clone was picked up one time. The rearrangement links TRBV28 to TRBJ2-7; TRBD2 matches 12 bases. The length of the CDR3 is 16 residues. Unmatched junction bases numbered 12, after V lost 10 bases and J lost 2 bases. Germline V lookup: CDR1 MDHEN, CDR2 SYDVKM. CDR3 loop: CATTGLAGSLTYEQYF. CDR3 bases: TGTGCCACTACGGGACTAGCGGGTTCCCTAACCTACGAGCAGTACTTC.

The V and J genes are TRBV28 and TRBJ1-1; TRBD1 might be the D (5 bases). V was trimmed by 3 bases and J by 0 bases, leaving 8 bases between them. Germline V gives CDR1 MDHEN, CDR2 SYDVKM. The CDR3 has 14 amino acids. In DNA, the CDR3 is TGTGCCAGCAGTTTCTGGGGGGTGAACACTGAAGCTTTCTTT. It codes for CASSFWGVNTEAFF.

The rearrangement links TRBV28 to TRBJ1-5, with D tentatively TRBD1 (5 bases). Looked up from germline, CDR1 is MDHEN and CDR2 is SYDVKM. This CDR3 spans 15 amino acids. Trimming left V 7 bases short and J 3 bases short, with 16 bases between. CDR3 sequence: CASNSGGDANQPQHF. DNA of the CDR3: TGTGCCAGCAACTCGGGGGGGGATGCCAATCAGCCCCAGCATTTT.

The V call is TRBV11-2, the J call TRBJ1-6; the D gene is possibly TRBD1 (5 bases). Trimming stripped 5 bases from V and 6 bases from J, with 20 bases between. Germline V lookup: CDR1 SGHAT, CDR2 FQNNGV. This CDR3 has 17 amino acids. Here the CDR3 DNA reads TGTGCCAGCAGCCCCGGTGGGCAGGGCCTTTTTAATTCACCCCTCCACTTT. It specifies CASSPGGQGLFNSPLHF.

The V gene is TRBV3-1 (or the pseudogene TRBV3-2), the J gene TRBJ2-2, with no clear D. The CDR3 spans 15 residues. In germline, CDR1 is LGHDT, CDR2 YNNKEL (reference sequence). V lost 0 bases, J lost 6 bases, and 11 bases lay in between. This CDR3 is CASSQDVSRSGELFF. The DNA for the CDR3 is TGTGCCAGCAGCCAAGATGTATCGCGTTCCGGGGAGCTGTTTTTT.